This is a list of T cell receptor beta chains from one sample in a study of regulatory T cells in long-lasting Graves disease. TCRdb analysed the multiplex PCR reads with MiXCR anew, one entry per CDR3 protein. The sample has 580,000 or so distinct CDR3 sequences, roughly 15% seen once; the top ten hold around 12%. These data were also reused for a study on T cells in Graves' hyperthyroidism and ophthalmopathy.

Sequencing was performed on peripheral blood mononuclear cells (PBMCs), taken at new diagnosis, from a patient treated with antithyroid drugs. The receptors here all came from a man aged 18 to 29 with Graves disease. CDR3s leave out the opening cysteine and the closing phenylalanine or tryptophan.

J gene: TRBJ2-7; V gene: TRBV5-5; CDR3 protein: ASSLGDPDQNEQY
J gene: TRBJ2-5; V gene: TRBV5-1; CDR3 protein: ASSRRTGGVETQY
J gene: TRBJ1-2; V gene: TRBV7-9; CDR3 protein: ASSPGVYGYT
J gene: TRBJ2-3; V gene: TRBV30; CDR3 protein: AWSRPGLGTDTQY
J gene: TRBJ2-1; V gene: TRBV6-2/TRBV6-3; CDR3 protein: ASSEGFGTAYNEQF
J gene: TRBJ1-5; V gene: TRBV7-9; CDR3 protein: ASSRTGGFQPQH
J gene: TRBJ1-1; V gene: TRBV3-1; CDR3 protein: ASSHIGWDTEAF
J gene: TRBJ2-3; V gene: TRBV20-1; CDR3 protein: SARAPTGYTQY
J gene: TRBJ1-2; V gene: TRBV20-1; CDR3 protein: SATTPRDRHGYT
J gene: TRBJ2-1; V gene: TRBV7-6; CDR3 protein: ASSLGQGTSGSWF
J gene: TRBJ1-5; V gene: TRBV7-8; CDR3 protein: ASSWTGTRDQPQH
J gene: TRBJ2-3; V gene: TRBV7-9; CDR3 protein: ASSLSTGADTQY
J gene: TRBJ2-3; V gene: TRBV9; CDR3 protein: ASSVGRSGADTQY
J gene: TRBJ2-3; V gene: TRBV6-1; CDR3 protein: ASSAGGVPDTQY
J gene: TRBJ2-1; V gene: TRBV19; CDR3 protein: ASSIDLRPSGTHNEQF
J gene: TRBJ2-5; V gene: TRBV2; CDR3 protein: ASREGQVKTQY
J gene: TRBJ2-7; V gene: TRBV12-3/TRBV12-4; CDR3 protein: ASSHVQLSSYEQY
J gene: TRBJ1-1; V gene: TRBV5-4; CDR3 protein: ASRSTGTEAF
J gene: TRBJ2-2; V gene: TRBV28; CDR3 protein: ASSPQRGRLAGVSTGELF
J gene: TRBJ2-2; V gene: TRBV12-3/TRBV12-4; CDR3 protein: ASIRGTNTGELF
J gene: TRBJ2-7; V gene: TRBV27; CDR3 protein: ASRTGEFGQY
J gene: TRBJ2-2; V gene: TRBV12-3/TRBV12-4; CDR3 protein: ASSSGSMNTGELF
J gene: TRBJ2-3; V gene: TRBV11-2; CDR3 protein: ASSPPRDRSDTQY
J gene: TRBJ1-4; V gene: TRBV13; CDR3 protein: ASSLGPTNEKLF
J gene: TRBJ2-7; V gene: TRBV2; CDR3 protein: ASSENPGLASPEQY